The 15 T cell receptor beta chains below were found in one sample sequenced in a study of T-cell memory formation after mild COVID-19. TCRdb re-called the 5' RACE reads through MiXCR, storing one row per CDR3 protein. Among roughly 150,000 distinct CDR3 sequences listed, around 15% were seen once. The sample was PBMCs or a T cell subset sorted from them (not recorded which). The receptor set was obtained from an adult woman who had mild COVID-19 (a few samples of this study predate the infection). Cell type and time point are not known.

This clonotype appeared a few times. V usage is TRBV7-9 and J usage is TRBJ2-1; D is unclear. Deletions cut 5 bases from V and 6 bases from J, with 8 bases between. Germline CDR1 SEHNR, CDR2 FQNEAQ (reference sequence). This CDR3 comprises 12 residues. CDR3 protein: CASSIDTNEQFF. The DNA of the CDR3 is TGTGCCAGCAGCATCGATACCAATGAGCAGTTCTTC.

This clonotype was detected a few times. V gene TRBV12-3 or TRBV12-4 combines with J gene TRBJ2-7, with a tentative D call TRBD1 (7 bases). The CDR3 sequence is 15 residues long. V was cut by 7 bases and J by 3 bases, with 19 bases left in between. CDR3 sequence reads: CASNAGGTYRYEQYF. The CDR3 DNA reads as TGTGCCAGCAACGCAGGGGGGACTTATCGCTACGAGCAGTACTTC.

The V call is TRBV6-2 or TRBV6-3, the J call TRBJ2-3; 12 positions match TRBD2. CDR1 is MNHEY, CDR2 SVGEGT, per germline. This CDR3 is built from 16 residues. V lost 6 bases to trimming and J lost 6 bases; unmatched junction nucleotides: 10. CDR3 sequence reads: CASSHGLAGGMDTQYF. CDR3 sequence (DNA): TGTGCCAGCAGCCACGGCCTAGCGGGAGGGATGGATACGCAGTATTTT.

The J gene is TRBJ2-7, the V gene TRBV6-6; D gene unclear. CDR1 is MNHNY and CDR2 is SVGAGI in the germline V gene (reference sequence). The CDR3 has 14 amino acids. Trimming stripped 5 bases from V and 5 bases from J, with 16 bases between. CDR3 loop: CASSPDRRPDEQYF. The CDR3, as DNA: TGTGCCAGCAGTCCTGATCGGCGGCCCGACGAGCAGTACTTC.

Only a few counts were recorded for this clonotype. V usage is TRBV15 and J usage is TRBJ2-1, with 10 bases lining up with TRBD2. Germline assignment: CDR1 LNHNV and CDR2 YYDKDF (reference sequence). This CDR3 spans 15 amino acids. The trim removed 1 base at V and 6 bases at J, leaving 3 bases unmatched. The CDR3 DNA follows: TGTGCCACCAGCAGAGTCATAGCGGGAGGCAATGAGCAGTTCTTC. The encoded protein is CATSRVIAGGNEQFF.

This sequence joins TRBV11-3 and TRBJ2-7; 10 positions match TRBD2. The V gene end was trimmed by 2 bases and the J gene end by 4 bases; junction bases not matched to a gene: 5. Germline-derived CDR1 and CDR2 are SGHNT and YENEEA. The CDR3 is 15 residues long. The CDR3 DNA reads TGTGCCAGCAGCTTATATAGCGGGAGGCAATACGAGCAGTACTTC. Translated: CASSLYSGRQYEQYF.

In nucleotides, the CDR3 is TGTGCCAGCAGGACTAACAGGGATAGTAACTATGGCTACACCTTC. Its protein is CASRTNRDSNYGYTF. The chain couples TRBV6-6 to TRBJ1-2, with D possibly TRBD1 on 6 matching bases. The CDR3 is 15 residues long. Germline V gene sequence: CDR1 MNHNY, CDR2 SVGAGI (reference sequence). The germline V and J ends were trimmed by 6 bases and 1 base, with 15 bases remaining between them.

The V and J genes are TRBV19 and TRBJ2-7, with D tentatively TRBD1 or TRBD2 (5 bases each). Germline V gives CDR1 LNHDA, CDR2 SQIVND (reference sequence). Trimming took 9 bases from V and 4 from J, leaving 16 bases between them. The length of the CDR3 is 13 residues. The CDR3 nucleotides are TGTGCCAGCTCCGGGACGGAAGATTACGAGCAGTACTTC. Amino acids: CASSGTEDYEQYF.

This rearrangement joins TRBV7-9 to TRBJ2-1; D possibly corresponds to TRBD1 (5 bases). The CDR3 totals 12 residues. CDR1 and CDR2 (germline): SEHNR, FQNEAQ (reference sequence). V was pared by 1 base and J by 12 bases, with 10 bases between. The CDR3, as DNA: TGTGCCAGCAGCTTAGTGGACAACGGGCAGTTCTTC. Its translation is CASSLVDNGQFF.

This clonotype has just a few counts. The chain links TRBV24-1 to TRBJ2-5, with 10 bases fitting TRBD1. J gave up 2 bases and V 10 bases, and 9 bases lay outside the gene matches. This CDR3 spans 15 amino acids. In germline, CDR1 is KGHDR, CDR2 SFDVKD. CDR3 nucleotides: TGTGCCACTTCAAGACGGACAGGGGGACAAGAGACCCAGTACTTC. Amino acid sequence: CATSRRTGGQETQYF.

The chain recombines TRBV15 with TRBJ2-5; no clear D gene. V lost 1 base to trimming and J lost 3 bases, with 12 bases between them. The CDR3 is 15 amino acids. Germline V gene data show CDR1 as LNHNV and CDR2 as YYDKDF (reference sequence). CDR3 protein: CATSRAMSLKETQYF. CDR3 DNA sequence: TGTGCCACCAGCAGAGCCATGTCTCTTAAAGAGACCCAGTACTTC.

The chain is built from TRBV7-3 and TRBJ1-3, with D perhaps matching TRBD1 (5 bases). The CDR3 has 15 residues. Trimming removed 2 bases from V and 2 bases from J, with 10 bases in between. Germline CDR1 is SGHTA and CDR2 is FQGTGA. CDR3: CASSLGAGPGNTIYF. The CDR3, as DNA: TGTGCCAGCAGCTTAGGGGCGGGCCCTGGAAACACCATATATTTT.

The chain combines TRBV18 with TRBJ1-1; D might be TRBD1 (6 bases). V was shortened by 1 base and J by 1 base, with 10 bases between the two germline ends. The germline gives CDR1 KGHSH, CDR2 LQKENI. The CDR3 runs 15 residues. In DNA, the CDR3 is TGTGCCAGCTCACCACAGGGGGTTCCGAACACTGAAGCTTTCTTT. As protein: CASSPQGVPNTEAFF.

The CDR3 is CASSQVSGSEGTGELFF. The CDR3 coding sequence is TGTGCCAGCAGCCAAGTTTCGGGCAGCGAAGGGACCGGGGAGCTGTTTTTT. The chain recombines TRBV3-1 with TRBJ2-2, with unresolved D. Germline CDR1 and CDR2: LGHDT and YNNKEL (reference sequence). The CDR3 runs 17 residues. V lost 1 base to trimming and J lost 5 bases, with 17 bases between them.

J is TRBJ2-5 and V is TRBV2, with TRBD2 matching over 7 bases. This CDR3 is 16 amino acids long. Germline V gene sequence: CDR1 SNHLY, CDR2 FYNNEI. V was clipped by 6 bases and J by 1 base; unmatched bases: 11. The DNA for the CDR3 is TGTGCCAGCAGCCGCCGGGGAGCGGGGCCCCAAGAGACCCAGTACTTC. This translates into CASSRRGAGPQETQYF.